This TCR beta chain was captured by sequencing in a study of control samples from healthy donors and cancer patients (dated by TCRdb to the early 2020s). Comments on this clone: Its binding antigen is unknown. There are no base qualities to consult, and no much larger clone falls within one base.

Library preparation was by the immunoSEQ multiplex PCR assay. The source is immuneACCESS, and TCRdb retained only in-frame sequences with V and J called. Part of the clones is not carried over; for the studies checked, unresolved V genes explain less than half of this, and the remainder is unexplained. The sample table shows around 250,000 clones, and almost 85% are seen once. The top ten hold 13% of the sample. From its cysteine to its phenylalanine, the CDR3 spans 15 amino acids. The kept DNA is CDR3 alone, 45 bases in frame from the first base. CDR1 is given as SGHVS and CDR2 as FQNEAQ, both from the germline V gene. At the junction V is shortened by 5 bases and J by 4 bases; bases outside the gene matches: 4.

What was sequenced was PBMCs. Rearrangement joined TRBV7-8 to TRBJ1-5, with 11 bases aligning to TRBD1. The sequence derives from a woman aged 60-75 years with lung cancer. The DNA is as follows: TGTGCCAGCAGCGCCGGACAGGGGGCTAATCAGCCCCAGCATTTT. This gives the protein CASSAGQGANQPQHF.